This T cell receptor beta chain was retrieved from a study of blood T cells in healthy people across ages. Sample-barcoded 5' priming and a J-beta primer mix drove a second PCR of roughly 6 to 12 cycles. Paired-end reads containing CDR3 totaled no fewer than 3 million for each sample. TCRdb redid the calling of the 5' RACE reads with MiXCR, one entry per CDR3 protein. Here the sample spans about 280,000 distinct CDR3 sequences, around 30% being singletons. Trimming stripped 1 base from V and 4 bases from J, with 11 bases between. Per germline, CDR1 SGHDN and CDR2 FVKESK. The CDR3 totals 15 residues. Per-sample yields of isolated PBMCs were at least 6.5 million.

This chain connects TRBV14 to TRBJ2-1; tentatively, D is TRBD2 (5 bases). The clonotype comes from an older woman in good health. The specimen sequenced was blood. The CDR3 sequence is CASSQGGSLYNEQFF. The CDR3, as DNA: TGTGCCAGCAGCCAAGGAGGGAGTCTATACAATGAGCAGTTCTTC.